The 11 T cell receptor beta chains below all came from one sample that was sequenced in a study of T cell changes during pregnancy in multiple sclerosis. TCRdb's copy holds only in-frame clones and misses some; the assay was immunoSEQ multiplex PCR. The sample lists tens of thousands of clones, roughly 88% occurring once. The sample consisted of peripheral blood, taken in the first trimester of pregnancy. All receptors come from a female donor with multiple sclerosis, enrolled in a pregnancy study.

As concerns this clone: The junction does not match germline at one end; this may be a read error. The rearrangement joins TRBV28 to TRBJ2-7, with 12 nucleotides matching TRBD2. The V gene's germline CDR1 is MDHEN and CDR2 SYDVKM. The CDR3 contains 14 residues. The CDR3 DNA reads TGTGCCAGCAGTCTCCCCGGGACTAGCGGGCCGGGCAAATTC. Amino acid sequence: CASSLPGTSGPGKF.

The chain joins TRBV11-2 to TRBJ2-7; 7 nucleotides align to TRBD2. The germline CDR1 and CDR2 sequences are SGHAT and FQNNGV. The CDR3 contains 16 residues. V was clipped by 5 bases and J by 5 bases; unmatched bases: 15. CDR3 DNA: TGTGCCAGCAGCAAGCTGGGGGGAGGGGTCGGGGACGAGCAGTACTTC. This gives the protein CASSKLGGGVGDEQYF.

The chain combines TRBV27 with TRBJ1-1; TRBD1 matches 9 bases. The V gene's germline CDR1 is MNHEY and CDR2 SMNVEV (reference sequence). Trimming at V came to 5 bases and at J to 2 bases, leaving 9 bases not matched to a gene. This CDR3 spans 16 amino acids. This chain's CDR3 is CASSTRWGQGNTEAFF. CDR3 bases: TGTGCCAGCAGTACGCGTTGGGGACAGGGAAACACTGAAGCTTTCTTT.

The chain recombines TRBV4-2 with TRBJ1-2, with D perhaps TRBD1 (6 bases). Germline V gives CDR1 LGHNA, CDR2 YNFKEQ. The CDR3 length is 15 residues. With 0 bases removed from V and 7 bases from J, the gap between germline ends came to 15 bases. CDR3 DNA sequence: TGTGCCAGCAGCCAAGAGATCAGGGGATCTGGTGGCTACACCTTC. It codes for CASSQEIRGSGGYTF.

The chain's CDR3 is CASSPRAPNTEAFF. CDR3 coding DNA: TGTGCCAGCAGTCCCAGGGCCCCGAACACTGAAGCTTTCTTT. The V call is TRBV6-6, the J call TRBJ1-1; TRBD1 might be the D (5 bases). The V end was cut by 5 bases, the J end by 1 base, with 11 bases between. Germline lookup yields CDR1 MNHNY and CDR2 SVGAGI (reference sequence). The CDR3 runs to 14 residues.

This chain uses TRBV7-6 with TRBJ2-2; 7 nucleotides line up with TRBD2. Per the germline V gene, CDR1 is SGHVS and CDR2 is FNYEAQ. There are 16 residues in the CDR3. The V gene end was trimmed by 1 base and the J gene end by 5 bases; junction bases not matched to a gene: 7. The CDR3 spells CASSLGIGSGTGELFF. In nucleotides, the CDR3 is TGTGCCAGCAGCTTAGGGATAGGTAGCGGGACCGGGGAGCTGTTTTTT. Full variable domain (remainder filled in from reference TRBV7-6 and TRBJ2-2): GAGVSQSPRYKVTKRGQDVALRCDPISGHVSLYWYRQALGQGPEFLTYFNYEAQQDKSGLPNDRFSAERPEGSISTLTIQRTEQRDSAMYRCASSLGIGSGTGELFFGEGSRLTVL.

The V call is TRBV4-2, the J call TRBJ2-3; 13 bases align to TRBD2. Per germline, CDR1 LGHNA and CDR2 YNFKEQ. The CDR3 covers 16 residues. V was pared by 1 base and J by 4 bases, with 2 bases of the junction left unmatched. CDR3 sequence reads: CASSQGTSGSPDTQYF. CDR3 DNA sequence: TGTGCCAGCAGCCAAGGGACTAGCGGGAGCCCAGATACGCAGTATTTT.

J is TRBJ2-7 and V is TRBV2; D is possibly TRBD2 (6 bases). V lost 8 bases, J lost 0 bases, and 14 bases lay in between. The CDR3 covers 14 residues. Germline assignment: CDR1 SNHLY and CDR2 FYNNEI. The CDR3 protein is CASDAGTLSYEQYF. The CDR3 DNA reads TGTGCCAGCGATGCCGGGACTCTCTCCTACGAGCAGTACTTC.

The chain combines TRBV27 with TRBJ2-1, with 11 bases aligning to TRBD1. The CDR3 contains 15 residues. V lost 6 bases to trimming and J lost 6 bases; unmatched junction nucleotides: 7. CDR1 and CDR2 (germline): MNHEY, SMNVEV (reference sequence). DNA for the CDR3: TGTGCCAGCAGGGCGGACAGGGGGCGTACCAATGAGCAGTTCTTC. Translating gives CASRADRGRTNEQFF.

The gene calls are TRBV4-3 and TRBJ2-1; D remains unclear. Trimming took 0 bases from V and 0 from J, leaving 12 bases between them. Germline values: CDR1 LGHNA, CDR2 YSLEER. CDR3 size: 17 residues. CDR3 protein: CASSQDRNRNSYNEQFF. The DNA for the CDR3 is TGCGCCAGCAGCCAAGATAGGAACAGAAACTCCTACAATGAGCAGTTCTTC.

The chain joins TRBV9 to TRBJ2-1, with 11 bases matching TRBD2. Looked up from germline, CDR1 is SGDLS and CDR2 is YYNGEE. Trimming removed 3 bases from V and 4 bases from J; junction bases left unmatched: 6. The CDR3 runs 16 residues. The CDR3 DNA sequence: TGTGCCAGCAGCGCCGTACTAGCGGGAGCGTACAATGAGCAGTTCTTC. It is translated as CASSAVLAGAYNEQFF.